Shown below are 10 T cell receptor beta chains from a single sample sequenced in a study of graft-versus-host responses after intestinal transplantation. Produced via immunoSEQ multiplex PCR; TCRdb's table is partial and in-frame only. The table includes 4,500 or so clones, less than 35% detected once. Responders (approximately 200,000, CFSE-labeled) met approximately 200,000 stimulators that were irradiated and violet-dye-labeled. The sequences come from alloreactive CD8+ T cells from a mixed lymphocyte reaction culture, collected before transplantation. Subset here: CFSE-low proliferating T cells sorted from approximately 6-day pre-transplant mixed lymphocyte reaction (GvH or HvG direction). The source of these receptors is a human patient who was an organ donor for intestinal transplantation.

For the CDR3, the DNA is TGTGCCGCAAACGTAGGACCGCACGGGAATGGCTACACCTTC. Residues: CAANVGPHGNGYTF. The chain employs TRBV6-1 and TRBJ1-2; D remains ambiguous. V was shortened by 11 bases and J by 6 bases, with 22 bases between the two germline ends. The CDR3 has 14 residues. Germline assignment: CDR1 MNHNS and CDR2 SASEGT.

This clone rates as medium-sized (0.01 to 0.1%). The J gene is TRBJ1-4, the V gene TRBV5-6, with TRBD1 matching over 10 bases. The V segment lost 1 base and the J segment 8 bases; nucleotides outside the gene matches: 5. Germline values: CDR1 SGHDT, CDR2 YYEEEE. The CDR3 totals 15 residues. The CDR3 reads CASSLPGQGEEKLFF. CDR3 coding DNA: TGTGCCAGCAGCTTGCCCGGACAGGGGGAGGAAAAACTGTTTTTT. The variable domain in full, completed from reference TRBV5-6 and TRBJ1-4, reads DAGVTQSPTHLIKTRGQQVTLRCSPKSGHDTVSWYQQALGQGPQFIFQYYEEEERQRGNFPDRFSGHQFPNYSSELNVNALLLGDSALYLCASSLPGQGEEKLFFGSGTQLSVL.

The rearrangement uses TRBV6-5 and TRBJ1-2, with no clear D. V was trimmed by 0 bases and J by 8 bases, leaving 7 bases between them. Germline assignment: CDR1 MNHEY and CDR2 SVGAGI. This CDR3 has 12 amino acids. CDR3 bases: TGTGCCAGCAGTTACTCTAACTGGGGCTACACCTTC. Protein: CASSYSNWGYTF.

This chain joins TRBV7-2 and TRBJ1-6; D possibly corresponds to TRBD1 (5 bases). Germline lookup yields CDR1 SGHTA and CDR2 FQGNSA. The CDR3 length is 15 residues. Trimming stripped 5 bases from V and 7 bases from J, with 15 bases between. CDR3 in DNA: TGTGCCAGCAGCCTAGGGAGGAGGGGCAATTCACCCCTCCACTTT. It is translated as CASSLGRRGNSPLHF.

This clone appeared a few times. The chain joins TRBV6-4 to TRBJ1-2, with D uncertain. Germline V CDR1 and CDR2: MRHNA, SNTAGT. The CDR3 runs to 14 residues. The V and J ends lost 0 bases and 9 bases respectively, with 14 bases between them. The CDR3 DNA sequence: TGTGCCAGCAGTGACTCCCCAGGCAAACTCAGCTACACCTTC. Translation gives CASSDSPGKLSYTF.

This chain connects TRBV8-2 to TRBJ2-6; the table's D call TRBD1 went unverified against the DNA. TRBV8-2 counts as a pseudogene. The CDR3 is 17 amino acids. Here the CDR3 DNA reads TGTGGCAGAAGTAAGAAGATAACACAAAGTCGGGCCAACGTCCTGACTTTC. Its translation: CGRSKKITQSRANVLTF.

This clone was detected only a few times. V usage is TRBV14 and J usage is TRBJ1-5, with TRBD1 as a possible D gene (5 bases). Germline CDR1 and CDR2: SGHDN and FVKESK. The CDR3 totals 19 residues. Trimming left V 0 bases short and J 7 bases short, with 25 bases between. CDR3 nucleotide sequence: TGTGCCAGCAGCCAAGAAAGGGTTGTCATGTGGGGGGGAGGACAGCCCCAGCATTTT. Translated, it gives CASSQERVVMWGGGQPQHF.

The chain uses TRBV29-1 and TRBJ1-1; no firm D call. Germline-derived CDR1 and CDR2 are SQVTM and ANQGSEA. This CDR3 has 16 residues. Between the trimmed V and J ends, which lost 7 bases and 3 bases, there was a span of 24 bases. DNA of the CDR3: TGCAGCGCTCGATTACCGATGGAGCAATATTACACTGAAGCTTTCTTT. As protein: CSARLPMEQYYTEAFF.

The chain links TRBV10-3 to TRBJ1-1; 8 bases map to TRBD1. This CDR3 has 15 amino acids. V shed 3 bases, J shed 4 bases, and the junction held 7 bases outside the gene matches. Germline V lookup: CDR1 ENHRY, CDR2 SYGVKD. CDR3 protein: CAISENQGASTEAFF. The CDR3 bases are TGTGCCATCAGTGAAAATCAGGGGGCCAGCACTGAAGCTTTCTTT.

V is TRBV5-6 and J is TRBJ1-1; no reliable D call. The V end was cut by 4 bases, the J end by 1 base, with 8 bases between. Germline CDR1 and CDR2: SGHDT and YYEEEE. The CDR3 is 13 amino acids. The CDR3 region is CASSLLANTEAFF. The CDR3 DNA follows: TGTGCCAGCAGCCTACTCGCGAACACTGAAGCTTTCTTT.